The sequence of this T cell receptor beta chain was determined in a study of PD-1 blockade in classical Hodgkin lymphoma. All trial patients relapsed after autologous stem cell transplantation. Concerning this clone: Its antigen is still unknown.

The repertoire was sequenced with immunoSEQ multiplex PCR; TCRdb's copy has only in-frame clones and lacks some. The sample yields tens of thousands of clones, roughly two thirds seen once. Whole-study results and caveats: Relative to healthy donors, newly diagnosed patients reportedly had lower baseline TCR diversity, which was reported as lower still in relapsed/refractory patients. Complete responders matched newly diagnosed patients in baseline diversity. Nivolumab starters within 1 year of ASCT were excluded.

The germline CDR1 and CDR2 sequences are SGHAT and FQNNGV. V was pared by 5 bases and J by 2 bases, with 3 bases of the junction left unmatched. This CDR3 spans 14 amino acids. This receptor was taken from a human donor with classical Hodgkin lymphoma. Sequencing used peripheral blood mononuclear cells (PBMCs), obtained before the second cycle of nivolumab. This chain joins TRBV11-2 and TRBJ1-1; 9 positions agree with TRBD1. The CDR3 is CASSKQGANTEAFF. The CDR3 nucleotides are TGTGCCAGCAGCAAACAGGGGGCTAACACTGAAGCTTTCTTT.